This T cell receptor beta chain is from a study of cytomegalovirus exposure and HLA in healthy donors. Study results and caveats: As was reported, the HLA-A and HLA-B alleles of most subjects were accurately predicted from TCR beta sequences. It was 160 or so TCR beta chains that were listed as cytomegalovirus-associated. Researchers reported in a later analysis that a missense DCLRE1C variant was tied to TCR beta V- and J-gene trimming. Across HLA loci, a later analysis found differing TCR association rates, with DRB1 most and HLA-C fewest.

This clone was seen once. Its antigen remains unknown. The V end was cut by 1 base, the J end by 4 bases, with 13 bases between. The CDR3 contains 16 residues. Germline V gene sequence: CDR1 SGHTA, CDR2 FQGTGA. Primers for the PCR totalled 60 Vbeta and 13 Jbeta. Some clones are missing from TCRdb's copy, which holds only in-frame ones; the method was immunoSEQ multiplex PCR. The sample records roughly 200,000 clones, under 85% being singletons. Material: PBMCs. The receptor comes from a man between 45 and 60 years old in good health and CMV-seronegative. This chain connects TRBV7-3 to TRBJ2-2; D call uncertain. In nucleotides, the CDR3 is TGTGCCAGCAGCTTAAATATGGCTAGGTCCACCGGGGAGCTGTTTTTT. This codes for CASSLNMARSTGELFF.